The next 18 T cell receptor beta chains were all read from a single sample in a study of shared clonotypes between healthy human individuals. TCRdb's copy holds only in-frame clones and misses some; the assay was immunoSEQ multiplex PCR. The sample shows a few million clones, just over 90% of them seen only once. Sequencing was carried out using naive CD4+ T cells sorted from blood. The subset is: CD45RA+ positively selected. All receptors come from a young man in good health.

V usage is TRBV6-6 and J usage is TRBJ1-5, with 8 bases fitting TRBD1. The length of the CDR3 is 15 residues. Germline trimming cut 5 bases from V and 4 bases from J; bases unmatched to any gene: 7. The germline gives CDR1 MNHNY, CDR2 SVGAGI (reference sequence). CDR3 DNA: TGTGCCAGCAGTCCCAGGACAGGGACTAATCAGCCCCAGCATTTT. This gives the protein CASSPRTGTNQPQHF.

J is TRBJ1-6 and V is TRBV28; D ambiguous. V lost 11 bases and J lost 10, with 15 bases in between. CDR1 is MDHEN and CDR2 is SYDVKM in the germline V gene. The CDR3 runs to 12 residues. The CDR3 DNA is TGTGCCGCGGGTGTGTGGACCTCACCCCTCCACTTT. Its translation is CAAGVWTSPLHF.

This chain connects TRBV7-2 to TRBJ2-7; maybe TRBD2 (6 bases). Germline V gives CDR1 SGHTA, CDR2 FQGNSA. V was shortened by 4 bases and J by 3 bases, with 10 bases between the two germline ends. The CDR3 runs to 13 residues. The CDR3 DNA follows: TGTGCCAGCAGCTCTAGCGAGATCTACGAGCAGTACTTC. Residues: CASSSSEIYEQYF.

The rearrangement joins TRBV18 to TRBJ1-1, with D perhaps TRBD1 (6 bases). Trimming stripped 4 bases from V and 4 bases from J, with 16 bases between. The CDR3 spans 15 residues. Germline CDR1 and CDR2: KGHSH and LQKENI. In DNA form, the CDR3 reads TGTGCCAGCTCACTCAACAGGGTAGTGGGCACTGAAGCTTTCTTT. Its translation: CASSLNRVVGTEAFF.

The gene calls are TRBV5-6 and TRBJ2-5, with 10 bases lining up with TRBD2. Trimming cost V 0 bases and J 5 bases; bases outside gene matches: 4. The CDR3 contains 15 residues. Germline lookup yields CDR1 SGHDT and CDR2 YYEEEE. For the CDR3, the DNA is TGTGCCAGCAGCTTGGAGCGGGGGGGCCCCGAGACCCAGTACTTC. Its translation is CASSLERGGPETQYF.

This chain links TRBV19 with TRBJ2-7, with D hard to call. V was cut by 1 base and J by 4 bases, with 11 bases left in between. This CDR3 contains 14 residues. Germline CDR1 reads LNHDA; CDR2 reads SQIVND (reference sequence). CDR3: CASSIGPIGYEQYF. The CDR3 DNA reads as TGTGCCAGTAGTATAGGACCGATTGGGTACGAGCAGTACTTC.

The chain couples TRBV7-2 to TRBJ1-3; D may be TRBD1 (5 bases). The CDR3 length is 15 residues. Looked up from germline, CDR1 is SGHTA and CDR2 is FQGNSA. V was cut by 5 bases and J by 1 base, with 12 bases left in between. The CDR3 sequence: CASSPRGLSGNTIYF. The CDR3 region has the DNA TGTGCCAGCAGCCCGAGGGGCCTATCTGGAAACACCATATATTTT.

The CDR3, as DNA: TGTGCCAGCAGTTATTCACAGGGGTGGGGCACAGATACGCAGTATTTT. Translating it yields CASSYSQGWGTDTQYF. This chain uses TRBV6-6 with TRBJ2-3; 7 nucleotides align to TRBD1. J lost 1 base, V lost 3 bases, and 7 bases had no gene match. CDR1 MNHNY and CDR2 SVGAGI come from the germline V gene (reference sequence). The CDR3 length is 16 residues.

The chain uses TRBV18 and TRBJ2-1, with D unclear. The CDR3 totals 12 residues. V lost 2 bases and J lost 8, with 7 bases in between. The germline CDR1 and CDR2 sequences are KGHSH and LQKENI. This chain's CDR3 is CASSPEGHEQFF. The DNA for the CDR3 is TGTGCCAGCTCACCAGAAGGCCATGAGCAGTTCTTC.

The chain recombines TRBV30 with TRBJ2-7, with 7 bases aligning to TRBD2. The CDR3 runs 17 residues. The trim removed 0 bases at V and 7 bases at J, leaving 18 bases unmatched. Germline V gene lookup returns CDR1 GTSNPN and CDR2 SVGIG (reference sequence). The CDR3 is CAWSVDKGQRGSREQYF. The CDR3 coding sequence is TGTGCCTGGAGTGTAGATAAGGGCCAGCGGGGTTCAAGGGAGCAGTACTTC.

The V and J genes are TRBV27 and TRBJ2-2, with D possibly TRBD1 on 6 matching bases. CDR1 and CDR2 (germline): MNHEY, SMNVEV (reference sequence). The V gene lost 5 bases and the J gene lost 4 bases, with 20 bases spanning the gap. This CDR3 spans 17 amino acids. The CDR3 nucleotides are TGTGCCAGCAGTCCCCGAAGGACAGAGACGTTCACCGGGGAGCTGTTTTTT. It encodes CASSPRRTETFTGELFF.

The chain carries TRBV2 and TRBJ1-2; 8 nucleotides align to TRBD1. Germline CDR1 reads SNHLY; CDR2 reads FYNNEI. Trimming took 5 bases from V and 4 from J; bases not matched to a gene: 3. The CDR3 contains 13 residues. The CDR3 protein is CASSPGTGYGYTF. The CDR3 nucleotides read TGTGCCAGCAGTCCCGGGACAGGCTATGGCTACACCTTC.

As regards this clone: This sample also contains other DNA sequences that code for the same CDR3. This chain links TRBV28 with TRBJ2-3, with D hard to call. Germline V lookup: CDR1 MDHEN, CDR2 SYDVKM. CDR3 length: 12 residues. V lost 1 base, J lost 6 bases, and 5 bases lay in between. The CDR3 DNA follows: TGTGCCAGCAGTTTATTACGCGATACGCAGTATTTT. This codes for CASSLLRDTQYF.

The chain's CDR3 is CASSQDVVLQLEPQHF. CDR3 nucleotide sequence: TGCGCCAGCAGCCAAGATGTGGTCCTTCAGCTCGAGCCCCAGCATTTT. The chain recombines TRBV4-1 with TRBJ1-5; D is unclear. CDR1 and CDR2 (germline): MGHRA, YSYEKL. Trimming removed 0 bases at V and 8 bases at J, with 17 bases between. The CDR3 is 16 amino acids.

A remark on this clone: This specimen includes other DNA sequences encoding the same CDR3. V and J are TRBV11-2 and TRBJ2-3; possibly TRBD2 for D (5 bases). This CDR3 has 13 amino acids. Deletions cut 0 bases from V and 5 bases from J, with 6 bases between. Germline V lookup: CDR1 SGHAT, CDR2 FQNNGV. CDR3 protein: CASSLDRGDTQYF. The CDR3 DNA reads TGTGCCAGCAGCTTAGATCGGGGAGATACGCAGTATTTT.

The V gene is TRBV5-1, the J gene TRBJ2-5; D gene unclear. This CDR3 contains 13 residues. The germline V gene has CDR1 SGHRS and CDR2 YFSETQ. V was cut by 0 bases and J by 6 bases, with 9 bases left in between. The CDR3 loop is CASSLDGVKTQYF. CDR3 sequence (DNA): TGCGCCAGCAGCTTGGATGGGGTGAAGACCCAGTACTTC.

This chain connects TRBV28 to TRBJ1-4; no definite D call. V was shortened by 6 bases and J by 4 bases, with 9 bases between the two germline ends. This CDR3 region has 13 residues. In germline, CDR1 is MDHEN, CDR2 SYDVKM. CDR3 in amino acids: CASRRSINEKLFF. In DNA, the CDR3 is TGTGCCAGCAGGAGATCAATTAATGAAAAACTGTTTTTT.

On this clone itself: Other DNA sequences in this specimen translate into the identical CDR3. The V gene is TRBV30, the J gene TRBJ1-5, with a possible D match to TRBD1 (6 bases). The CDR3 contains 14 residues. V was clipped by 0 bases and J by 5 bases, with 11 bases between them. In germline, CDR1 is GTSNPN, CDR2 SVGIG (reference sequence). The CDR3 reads CAWSVLRGDQPQHF. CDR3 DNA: TGTGCCTGGAGTGTTTTGAGGGGGGATCAGCCCCAGCATTTT.